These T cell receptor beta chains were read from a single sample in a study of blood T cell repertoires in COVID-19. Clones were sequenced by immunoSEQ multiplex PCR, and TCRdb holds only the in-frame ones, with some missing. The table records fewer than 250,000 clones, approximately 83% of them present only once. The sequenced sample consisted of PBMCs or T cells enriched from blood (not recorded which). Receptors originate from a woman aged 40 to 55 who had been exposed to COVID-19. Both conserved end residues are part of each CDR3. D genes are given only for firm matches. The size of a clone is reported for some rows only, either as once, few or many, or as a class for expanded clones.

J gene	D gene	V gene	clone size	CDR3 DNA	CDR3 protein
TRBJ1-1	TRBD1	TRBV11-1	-	TGTGCCAGCACCCCCTCAGGGGGAGTGACTGAAGCTTTCTTT	CASTPSGGVTEAFF
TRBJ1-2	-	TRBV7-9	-	TGTGCCAGCAGCCCCGGGTCAGTAGCGATGGGTGGCTACACCTTC	CASSPGSVAMGGYTF
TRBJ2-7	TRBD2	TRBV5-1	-	TGCGCCAGCACTTATAGCGGGGGGACCACCTACGAGCAGTACTTC	CASTYSGGTTYEQYF
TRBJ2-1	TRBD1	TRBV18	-	TGTGCCAGCTCACCGACTGACAGGGCCTACAATGAGCAGTTCTTC	CASSPTDRAYNEQFF
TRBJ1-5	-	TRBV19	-	TGTGCCAGTAGTATGACACCGGACTCCGGCGGGAATCAGCCCCAGCATTTT	CASSMTPDSGGNQPQHF
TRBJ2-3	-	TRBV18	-	TGTGCCAGCTCACCAACAGGGCTCCCAGATACGCAGTATTTT	CASSPTGLPDTQYF
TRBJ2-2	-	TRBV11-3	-	TGTGCCAGCAGCTTAGTGTCCGGTAACACCGGGGAGCTGTTTTTT	CASSLVSGNTGELFF
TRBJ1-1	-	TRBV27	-	TGTGCCAGCAGTCCCTTCCGATCGGGAACTGAAGCTTTCTTT	CASSPFRSGTEAFF
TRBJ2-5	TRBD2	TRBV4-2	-	TGTGCCAGCAGCCAAGTTCCCCTAGCGGGGGCGATCCAAGAGACCCAGTACTTC	CASSQVPLAGAIQETQYF
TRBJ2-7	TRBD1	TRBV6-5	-	TGTGCCAGCAGACGCTTGAGGACAGGGCCCTACGAGCAGTACTTC	CASRRLRTGPYEQYF
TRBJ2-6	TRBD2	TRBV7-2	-	TGTGCCAGCAGCTTTTCTAGCGGGGGGGCTGCTGGGGCCAACGTCCTGACTTTC	CASSFSSGGAAGANVLTF
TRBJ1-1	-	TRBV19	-	TGTGCCAGTAGTCCAGACAGGACCACTGAAGCTTTCTTT	CASSPDRTTEAFF
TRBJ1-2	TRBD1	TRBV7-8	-	TGTGCCAGCAGCTTTTCCCCGGGGACAGGGTATGGCTACACCTTC	CASSFSPGTGYGYTF
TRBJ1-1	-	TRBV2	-	TGTGCCAGCAGTGAGACGGGGGGAGCTTTCTTT	CASSETGGAFF
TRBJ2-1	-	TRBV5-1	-	TGCGCCAGCAGCTTCAGGGCATTCCTAACCGTCGATCAGTCTAATGAGCAGTTCTTC	CASSFRAFLTVDQSNEQFF
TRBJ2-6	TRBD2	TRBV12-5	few	TGTGCTAGTGGTTTCGGCGGGGGGTCCTCTGGGGCCAACGTCCTGACTTTC	CASGFGGGSSGANVLTF
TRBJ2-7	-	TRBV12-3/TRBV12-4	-	TGTGCCAGCAGTTCGCTCCTATACGAGCAGTACTTC	CASSSLLYEQYF
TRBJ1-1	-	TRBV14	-	TGTGCCAGCAGCACTACCAGGGCGACTGAAGCTTTCTTT	CASSTTRATEAFF
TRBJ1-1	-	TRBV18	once	TGTGCCAGCTCACGCTTACCGCCCACAGGGCACACTGAAGCTTTCTTT	CASSRLPPTGHTEAFF
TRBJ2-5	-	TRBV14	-	TGTGCCAGCAGCCAACTCTGGAGAGAGACCCAGTACTTC	CASSQLWRETQYF
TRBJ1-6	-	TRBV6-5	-	TGTGCCAGCAGTTACTCATCGCGGGCCTATAATTCACCCCTCCACTTT	CASSYSSRAYNSPLHF
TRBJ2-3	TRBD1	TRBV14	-	TGTGCCAGCAGTTACGGAACAGGGGAGCCTAGCACAGATACGCAGTATTTT	CASSYGTGEPSTDTQYF
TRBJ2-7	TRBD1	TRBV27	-	TGTGCCAGCAGTCTCCCGAGTGGGACAGGGAACTACGAGCAGTACTTC	CASSLPSGTGNYEQYF
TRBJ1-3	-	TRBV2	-	TGTGCCAGCCAAGAGAACCCGAGCTCTGGAAACACCATATATTTT	CASQENPSSGNTIYF
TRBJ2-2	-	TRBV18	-	TGTGCCAGCTCACCGTACAGGGAATCGGTCACCGGGGAGCTGTTTTTT	CASSPYRESVTGELFF
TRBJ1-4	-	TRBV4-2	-	TGTGCCAGCAGCCTACAGGGTCCTGGTTCTGAAAAACTGTTTTTT	CASSLQGPGSEKLFF
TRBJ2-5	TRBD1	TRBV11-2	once	TGTGCCAGCAGCTTTGGGACAGGGAAGGAGACCCAGTACTTC	CASSFGTGKETQYF
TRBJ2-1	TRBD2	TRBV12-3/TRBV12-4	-	TGTGCCAGCAGTCCTAGTCTAGCGGGTGAGCAGTTCTTC	CASSPSLAGEQFF
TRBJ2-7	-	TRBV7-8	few	TGTGCCAGCAGCTCAGGGGATACCTACGAGCAGTACTTC	CASSSGDTYEQYF
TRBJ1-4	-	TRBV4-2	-	TGTGCCAGCAGCCAAGAGTCACTTGCAACTAATGAAAAACTGTTTTTT	CASSQESLATNEKLFF
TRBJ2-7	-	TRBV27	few	TGTGCCAGCAGCCACAGGGGAGGCTCCTACGAGCAGTACTTC	CASSHRGGSYEQYF
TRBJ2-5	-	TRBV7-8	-	TGTGCCAGCAGCTCCCGCGGCGGGGGCCTTGTAGGGGGGACCCAGTACTTC	CASSSRGGGLVGGTQYF
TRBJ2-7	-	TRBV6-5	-	TGTGCCAGCAGTTACTCGATGTCTCTAGCTCAGTACTTC	CASSYSMSLAQYF
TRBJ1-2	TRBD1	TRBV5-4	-	TGTGCCAGCAGCACCTGGACAGGAACGGCTGGCTACACCTTC	CASSTWTGTAGYTF
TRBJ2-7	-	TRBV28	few	TGTGCCAGCAATGACGGGAGATCCTACGAGCAGTACTTC	CASNDGRSYEQYF
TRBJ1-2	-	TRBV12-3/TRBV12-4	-	TGTGCCAGCAGCTTAGACAGCTATGGCTACACCTTC	CASSLDSYGYTF
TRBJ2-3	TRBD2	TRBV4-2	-	TGTGCCAGCAGCCAAGATGTTCACCTAGCGGGGGGGGGAGATACGCAGTATTTT	CASSQDVHLAGGGDTQYF
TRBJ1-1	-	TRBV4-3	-	TGCGCCAGCAGTAAACAGGGGAACACTGAAGCTTTCTTT	CASSKQGNTEAFF
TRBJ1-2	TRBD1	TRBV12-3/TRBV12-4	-	TGTGCCAGCAGCCCGACAGGGGGATATGGCTACACCTTC	CASSPTGGYGYTF
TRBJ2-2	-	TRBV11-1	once	TGTGCCAGCAGCGGTGTGGGCCGGGAGCTGTTTTTT	CASSGVGRELFF
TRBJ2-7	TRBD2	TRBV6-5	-	TGTGCCAGCAGTTCTGGGCTAGCGGGGCTTACCTACGAGCAGTACTTC	CASSSGLAGLTYEQYF
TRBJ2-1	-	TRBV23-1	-	TGCGCCAGCAGACCTACTAGTTCCGCCCATACCAATGAGCAGTTCTTC	CASRPTSSAHTNEQFF
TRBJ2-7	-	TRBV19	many	TGTGCCAGTAGTAACCTTTGGGGAGCGGAGTACGAGCAGTACTTC	CASSNLWGAEYEQYF
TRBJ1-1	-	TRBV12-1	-	TGTGCCAGCAGCTCGGGTCAGGGTAAAACTGAAGCTTTCTTT	CASSSGQGKTEAFF
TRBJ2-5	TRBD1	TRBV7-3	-	TGTGCCAGCAGCTTATATGAGGGGGCCGGGAAGACCCAGTACTTC	CASSLYEGAGKTQYF
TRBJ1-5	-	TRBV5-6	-	TGTGCCAGCAGCTTGTTCGATCAGCCCCAGCATTTT	CASSLFDQPQHF
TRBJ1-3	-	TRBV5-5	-	TGTGCCAGCGCGGGCTATGACCCTGGAAACACCATATATTTT	CASAGYDPGNTIYF
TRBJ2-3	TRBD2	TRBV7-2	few	TGTGCCAGCAGCCCAGAACCGGGGGGGGCGCAGTATTTT	CASSPEPGGAQYF
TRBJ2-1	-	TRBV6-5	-	TGTGCCAGCAGTTACCGTCTACCCTCTGCCACTGAGCAGTTCTTC	CASSYRLPSATEQFF
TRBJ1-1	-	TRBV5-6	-	TGTGCCAGCAGCTGGGGGACTGGGTCGGGCACTGAAGCTTTCTTT	CASSWGTGSGTEAFF
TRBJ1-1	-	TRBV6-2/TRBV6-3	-	TGTGCCAGCAGTTACCAGAGTGGGCCGAACACTGAAGCTTTCTTT	CASSYQSGPNTEAFF
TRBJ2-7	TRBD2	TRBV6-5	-	TGTGCCAGCAGTAAACTAGCGGGGGAAAACTACGAGCAGTACTTC	CASSKLAGENYEQYF
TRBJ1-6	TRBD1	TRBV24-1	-	TGTGCCACCAGTGACACCGGGACAGGGATTGAGAATTCACCCCTCCACTTT	CATSDTGTGIENSPLHF
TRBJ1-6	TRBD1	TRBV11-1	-	TGTGCCAGCAGCCACGGACAGGCGGGTCCTTATTCACCCCTCCACTTT	CASSHGQAGPYSPLHF
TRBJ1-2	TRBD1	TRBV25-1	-	TGTGCCAGCAGTGGAACAGGGGAAGTCTATGGCTACACCTTC	CASSGTGEVYGYTF
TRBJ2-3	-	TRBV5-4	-	TGTGCCAGCAGTCGAGCCGGAGGAGGCCGCACAGATACGCAGTATTTT	CASSRAGGGRTDTQYF